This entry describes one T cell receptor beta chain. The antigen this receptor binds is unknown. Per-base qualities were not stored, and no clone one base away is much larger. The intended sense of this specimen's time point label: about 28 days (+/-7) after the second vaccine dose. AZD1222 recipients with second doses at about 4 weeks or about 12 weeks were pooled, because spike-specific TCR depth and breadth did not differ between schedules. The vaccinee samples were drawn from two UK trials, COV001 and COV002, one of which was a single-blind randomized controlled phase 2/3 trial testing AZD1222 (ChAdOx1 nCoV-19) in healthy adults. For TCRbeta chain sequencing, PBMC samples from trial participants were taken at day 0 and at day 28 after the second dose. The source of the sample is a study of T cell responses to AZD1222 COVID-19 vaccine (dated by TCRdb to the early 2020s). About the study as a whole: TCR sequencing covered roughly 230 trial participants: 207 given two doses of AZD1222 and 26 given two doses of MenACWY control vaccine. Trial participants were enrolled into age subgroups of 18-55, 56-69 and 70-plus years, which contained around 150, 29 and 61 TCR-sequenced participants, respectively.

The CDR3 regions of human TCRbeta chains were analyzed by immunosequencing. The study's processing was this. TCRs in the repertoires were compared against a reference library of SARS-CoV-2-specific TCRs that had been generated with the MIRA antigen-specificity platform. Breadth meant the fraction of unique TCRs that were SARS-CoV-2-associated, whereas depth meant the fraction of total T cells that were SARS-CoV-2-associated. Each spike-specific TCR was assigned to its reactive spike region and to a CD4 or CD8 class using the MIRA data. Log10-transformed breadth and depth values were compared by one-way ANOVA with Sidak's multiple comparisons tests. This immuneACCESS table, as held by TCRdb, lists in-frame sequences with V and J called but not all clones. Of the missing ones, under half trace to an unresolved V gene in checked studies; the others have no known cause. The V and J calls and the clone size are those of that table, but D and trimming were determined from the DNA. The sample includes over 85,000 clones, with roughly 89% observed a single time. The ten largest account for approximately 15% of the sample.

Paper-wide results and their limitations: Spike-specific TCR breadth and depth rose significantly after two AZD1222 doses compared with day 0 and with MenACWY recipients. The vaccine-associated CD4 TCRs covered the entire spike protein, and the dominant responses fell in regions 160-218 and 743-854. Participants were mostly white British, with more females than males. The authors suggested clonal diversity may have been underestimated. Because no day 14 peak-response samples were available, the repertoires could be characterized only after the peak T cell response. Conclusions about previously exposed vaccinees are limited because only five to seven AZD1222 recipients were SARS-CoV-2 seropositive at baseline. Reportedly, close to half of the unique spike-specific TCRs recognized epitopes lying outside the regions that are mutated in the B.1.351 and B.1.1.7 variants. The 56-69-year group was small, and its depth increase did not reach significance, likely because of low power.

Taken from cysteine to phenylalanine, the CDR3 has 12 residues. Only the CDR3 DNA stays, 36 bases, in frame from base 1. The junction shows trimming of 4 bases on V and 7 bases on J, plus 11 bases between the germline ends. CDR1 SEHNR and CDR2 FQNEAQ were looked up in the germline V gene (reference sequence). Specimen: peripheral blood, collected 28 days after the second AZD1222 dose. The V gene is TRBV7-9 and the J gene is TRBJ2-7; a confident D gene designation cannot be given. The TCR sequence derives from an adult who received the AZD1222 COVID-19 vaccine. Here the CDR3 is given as CASSSTIIEQYF. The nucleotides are TGTGCCAGCAGCTCGACAATTATTGAGCAGTACTTC.